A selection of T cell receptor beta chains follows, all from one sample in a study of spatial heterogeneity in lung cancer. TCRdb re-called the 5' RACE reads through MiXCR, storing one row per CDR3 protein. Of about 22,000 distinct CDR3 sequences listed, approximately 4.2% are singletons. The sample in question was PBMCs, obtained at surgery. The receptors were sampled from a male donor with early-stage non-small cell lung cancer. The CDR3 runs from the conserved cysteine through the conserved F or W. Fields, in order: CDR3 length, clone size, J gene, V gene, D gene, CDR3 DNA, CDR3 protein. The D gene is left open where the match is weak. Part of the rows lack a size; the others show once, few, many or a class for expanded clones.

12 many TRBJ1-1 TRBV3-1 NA TGTGCCAGCAGCCAAGTACGGACTGAAGCTTTCTTT CASSQVRTEAFF
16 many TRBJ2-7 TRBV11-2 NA TGTGCCAGCAGCTTAGATCCCGGGTCCTCGGCCTACGAGCAGTACTTC CASSLDPGSSAYEQYF
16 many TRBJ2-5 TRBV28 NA TGTGCCAGCAGTTTAGCCAGGGAATTCGAGGGGGAGACCCAGTACTTC CASSLAREFEGETQYF
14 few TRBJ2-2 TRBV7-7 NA TGTGCTAGCAGCCCCACGACTAGTTGGGGGGAGCTGTTTTTT CASSPTTSWGELFF
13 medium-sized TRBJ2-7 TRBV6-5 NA TGTGCCAGCAGTAGAGACACAGGGCGTGTACAGTACTTC CASSRDTGRVQYF
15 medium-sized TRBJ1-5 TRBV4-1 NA TGCGCCAGCAGCCAAGAGTCGACAGCTAATAGGGCCCAGCATTTT CASSQESTANRAQHF
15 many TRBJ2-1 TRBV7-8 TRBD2 TGTGCCAGCAGCTTTAGCGGGAGATCCTACAATGAGCAGTTCTTC CASSFSGRSYNEQFF
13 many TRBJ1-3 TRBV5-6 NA TGTGCCAGCAGCACCGGATCTGGAAACACCATATATTTT CASSTGSGNTIYF
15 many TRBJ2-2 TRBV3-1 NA TGTGCCAGCAGCCGTGCGGCAGGGATAACCGGGGAGCTGTTTTTT CASSRAAGITGELFF
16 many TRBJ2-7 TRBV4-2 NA TGTGCCAGCAGCCAAGATAGCACTTCGGCCGTCTACGAGCAGTACTTC CASSQDSTSAVYEQYF
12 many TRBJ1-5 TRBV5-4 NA TGTGCCAGCAGCTTGGACAGGGAACCCCAGCATTTT CASSLDREPQHF
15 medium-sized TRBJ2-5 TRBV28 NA TGTGCCAGCAGTTTAGTGACGCTGAGGAAGGAGACCCAGTACTTC CASSLVTLRKETQYF
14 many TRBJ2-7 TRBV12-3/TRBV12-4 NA TGTGCCAGCAGCAGGGACCGTAGCTCCTACGAGCAGTACTTC CASSRDRSSYEQYF
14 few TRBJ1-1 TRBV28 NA TGTGCCAGCAGTTTAACGCGGGGGAACACTGAAGCTTTCTTT CASSLTRGNTEAFF
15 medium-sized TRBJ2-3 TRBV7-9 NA TGTGCCAGCAGCTCCTGGGCCAGCGGAGGAGATACGCAGTATTTT CASSSWASGGDTQYF
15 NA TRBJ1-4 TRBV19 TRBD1 TGTGCCAGTAGTCCGGGACAGCGCCGGACCCCAAAACTGTTTTTT CASSPGQRRTPKLFF
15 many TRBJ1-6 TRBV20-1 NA TGCAGTGCTGTCCACTCCGGGACACCTAATTCACCCCTCCACTTT CSAVHSGTPNSPLHF
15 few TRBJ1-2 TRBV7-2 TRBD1 TGTGCCAGCCGGACAGGGCGAGGAGCGATCTATGGCTACACCTTC CASRTGRGAIYGYTF
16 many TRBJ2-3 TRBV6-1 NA TGTGCCAGCACCCGAATCCGGACGGCGAGCACAGATACGCAGTATTTT CASTRIRTASTDTQYF
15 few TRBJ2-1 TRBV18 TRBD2 TGTGCCAGCTCACTGACTAGCGGGAAATACAATGAGCAGTTCTTC CASSLTSGKYNEQFF
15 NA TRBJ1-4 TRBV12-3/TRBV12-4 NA TGTGCCAGCTCGATGGCGCAGCGGGGAGGGGAAAAACTGTTTTTT CASSMAQRGGEKLFF
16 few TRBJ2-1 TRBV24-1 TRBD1 TGTGCCACCAGTGCCCCGGACAGGGGTCACGGCAATGAGCAGTTCTTC CATSAPDRGHGNEQFF
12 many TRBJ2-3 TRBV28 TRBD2 TGTGCCAGCAGTTTAGGACTAGGGAAGGGGTATTTT CASSLGLGKGYF
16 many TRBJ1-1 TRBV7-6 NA TGTGCCAGCAGCTTAGGATCAGGCCACTTGAACACTGAAGCTTTCTTT CASSLGSGHLNTEAFF
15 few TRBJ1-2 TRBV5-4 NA TGTGCCAGCAGCTTTACAGGGCCCCCAATCTATGGCTACACCTTC CASSFTGPPIYGYTF
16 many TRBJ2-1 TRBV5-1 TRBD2 TGCGCCAGCAGCTTGGAAGCGGGAACGGTATACAATGAGCAGTTCTTC CASSLEAGTVYNEQFF
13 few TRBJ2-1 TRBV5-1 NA TGCGCCAGCAGCAAAGGTTTACTAGAAGAGCAGTTCTTC CASSKGLLEEQFF
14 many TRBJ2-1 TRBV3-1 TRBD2 TGTGCCAGCAGCCAAGATGGGACTAGGCATGAGCAGTTCTTC CASSQDGTRHEQFF
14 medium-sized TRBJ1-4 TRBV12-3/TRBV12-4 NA TGTGCCAGCAGTTTAAACAGATTTAATGAAAAACTGTTTTTT CASSLNRFNEKLFF
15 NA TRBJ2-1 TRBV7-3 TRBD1 TGTGCCAGCAGCTCGGGGACAGGGGCTTACAATGAGCAGTTCTTC CASSSGTGAYNEQFF
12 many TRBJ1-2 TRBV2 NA TGTGCCAGCAGCAGAGAAGGGGTAGGCTACACCTTC CASSREGVGYTF
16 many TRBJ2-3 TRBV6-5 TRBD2 TGTGCCAGCAGTTACTCTTCTGAGCGGGACACAGATACGCAGTATTTT CASSYSSERDTDTQYF
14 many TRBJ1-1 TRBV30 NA TGTGCCTGGAGTCCTCAGGGGTTGAACACTGAAGCTTTCTTT CAWSPQGLNTEAFF
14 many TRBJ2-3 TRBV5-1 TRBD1 TGCGCCAGCAGCGTGGGACAGAACACAGATACGCAGTATTTT CASSVGQNTDTQYF
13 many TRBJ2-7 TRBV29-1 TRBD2 TGCAGCGCCTTGACTAGCGGACGTGGGGAGCAGTACTTC CSALTSGRGEQYF
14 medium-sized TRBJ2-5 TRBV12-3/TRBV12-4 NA TGTGCCAGCAGTTTACAAGAGACCCAAGAGACCCAGTACTTC CASSLQETQETQYF
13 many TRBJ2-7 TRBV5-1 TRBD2 TGCGCCAGCAGCTTGGGGGAGGGCTACGAGCAGTACTTC CASSLGEGYEQYF
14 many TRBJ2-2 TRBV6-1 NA TGTGCCAGCAGTCTGGGTCGAAACACCGGGGAGCTGTTTTTT CASSLGRNTGELFF
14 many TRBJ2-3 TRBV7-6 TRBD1 TGTGCCAGCAGCCAGAGACAGGGGGGAGATACGCAGTATTTT CASSQRQGGDTQYF
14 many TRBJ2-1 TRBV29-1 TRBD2 TGCAGCGCGATTCCGGGACTAGCCCTCAATGAGCAGTTCTTC CSAIPGLALNEQFF
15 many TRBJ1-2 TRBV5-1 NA TGCGCCAGCAGCTTGGGACAGCTCTATGTGTCTGGCTACACCTTC CASSLGQLYVSGYTF
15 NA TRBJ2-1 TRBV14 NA TGTGCCAGCAGCCAAGAATTTATCGGGGGCAATGAGCAGTTCTTC CASSQEFIGGNEQFF
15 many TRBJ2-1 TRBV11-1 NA TGTGCCAGCAGTCACAGGGGAGGGTCCTACAATGAGCAGTTCTTC CASSHRGGSYNEQFF
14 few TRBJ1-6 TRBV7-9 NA TGTGCCAGCAGCTTTGGCAGGCGAGATTCACCCCTCCACTTT CASSFGRRDSPLHF
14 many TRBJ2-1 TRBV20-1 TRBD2 TGCAGTGCCCCCGGGACTAGCGCTTACAATGAGCAGTTCTTC CSAPGTSAYNEQFF
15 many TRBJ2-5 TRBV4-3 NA TGCGCCAGCAGCCAAGATCTAGGGGGAGGTGAGACCCAGTACTTC CASSQDLGGGETQYF
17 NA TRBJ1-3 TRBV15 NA TGTGCCACCAGGTCGAGCAGGGACGATCTCTCTGGAAACACCATATATTTT CATRSSRDDLSGNTIYF
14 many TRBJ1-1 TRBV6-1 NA TGTGCCAGCAGCCTCCCCGGGATCGGGACTGAAGCTTTCTTT CASSLPGIGTEAFF
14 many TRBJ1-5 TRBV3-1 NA TGTGCCAGCAGCAGTAGGGCCCGGAATCAGCCCCAGCATTTT CASSSRARNQPQHF
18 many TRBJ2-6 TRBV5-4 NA TGTGCCAGCAGCTTCGGCACCCCTTTAACTTCTGGGGCCAACGTCCTGACTTTC CASSFGTPLTSGANVLTF
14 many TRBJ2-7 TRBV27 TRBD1 TGTGCCAGCAGTCCGTTCGGACAGGACTACGAGCAGTACTTC CASSPFGQDYEQYF
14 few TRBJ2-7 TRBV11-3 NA TGTGCCAGCAGCTTCTCCGTAGAGGCAAACGAGCAGTACTTC CASSFSVEANEQYF
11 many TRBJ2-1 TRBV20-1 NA TGCAGTGCTAGCCCGGGGGATGAGCAGTTCTTC CSASPGDEQFF
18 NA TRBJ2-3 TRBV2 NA TGTGCCAGCAGTGAAGGTTTTTCGGGGCTGCTTAGCACAGATACGCAGTATTTT CASSEGFSGLLSTDTQYF
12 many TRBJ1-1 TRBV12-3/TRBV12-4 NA TGTGCCAGCAGTTTCCTGAACACTGAAGCTTTCTTT CASSFLNTEAFF
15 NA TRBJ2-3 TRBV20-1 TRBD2 TGCAGTGCTAGAGTGTTGCGGGAGTTTACAGATACGCAGTATTTT CSARVLREFTDTQYF
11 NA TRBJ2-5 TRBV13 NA TGTGCCAGCAGCCTACAAGAGACCCAGTACTTC CASSLQETQYF
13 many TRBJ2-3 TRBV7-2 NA TGTGCCAGCAGCCCCGGAAGCTCAGATACGCAGTATTTT CASSPGSSDTQYF
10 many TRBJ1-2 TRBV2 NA TGTGCCAGCAGTGAATGGGGCTACACCTTC CASSEWGYTF
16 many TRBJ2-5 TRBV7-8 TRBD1 TGTGCCAGCCTGTGGGGTGGGACAGGGCTTCAAGAGACCCAGTACTTC CASLWGGTGLQETQYF